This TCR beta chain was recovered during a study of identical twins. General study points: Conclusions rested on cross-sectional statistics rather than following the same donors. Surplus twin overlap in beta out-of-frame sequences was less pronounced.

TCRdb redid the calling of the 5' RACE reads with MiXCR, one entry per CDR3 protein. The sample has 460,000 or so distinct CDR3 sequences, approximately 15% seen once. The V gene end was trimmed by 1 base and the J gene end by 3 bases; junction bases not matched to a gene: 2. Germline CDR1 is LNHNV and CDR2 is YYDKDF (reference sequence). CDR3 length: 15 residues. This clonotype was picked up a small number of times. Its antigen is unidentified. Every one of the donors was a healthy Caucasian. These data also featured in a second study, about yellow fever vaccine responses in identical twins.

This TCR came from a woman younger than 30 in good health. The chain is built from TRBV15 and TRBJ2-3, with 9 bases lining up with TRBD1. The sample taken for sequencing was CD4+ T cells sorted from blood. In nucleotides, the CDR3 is TGTGCCACCAGCAGAGGGGACAGGGTGACAGATACGCAGTATTTT. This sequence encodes CATSRGDRVTDTQYF. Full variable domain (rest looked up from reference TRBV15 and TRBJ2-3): DAMVIQNPRYQVTQFGKPVTLSCSQTLNHNVMYWYQQKSSQAPKLLFHYYDKDFNNEADTPDNFQSRRPNTSFCFLDIRSPGLGDTAMYLCATSRGDRVTDTQYFGPGTRLTVL.